Each of the 27 T cell receptor beta chains below was sequenced from the same sample in a study of T cell responses to AZD1222 COVID-19 vaccine. The protocol was immunoSEQ multiplex PCR, while the TCRdb copy is restricted to in-frame clones and leaves out a portion. The repertoire holds 150,000 to 200,000 clones, with just under 95% as singletons. Sequenced here: peripheral blood, sampled on day 0 of AZD1222 vaccination. These receptors all stem from an adult in good health.

The CDR3 loop reads CASTPLARGNEQFF. Here the CDR3 DNA reads TGTGCCAGCACCCCACTAGCCCGGGGCAATGAGCAGTTCTTC. V is TRBV28 and J is TRBJ2-1; a possible D gene is TRBD2 (6 bases). Germline loops: CDR1 MDHEN, CDR2 SYDVKM. The CDR3 sequence is 14 residues long. V lost 7 bases to trimming and J lost 6 bases, with 16 bases between them.

This chain uses TRBV3-1 (or the pseudogene TRBV3-2) with TRBJ1-5; D call uncertain. Per the germline V gene, CDR1 is LGHDT and CDR2 is YNNKEL (reference sequence). This CDR3 spans 14 amino acids. The V and J ends lost 1 base and 0 bases respectively, with 4 bases between them. Written as DNA, the CDR3 is TGTGCCAGCAGCCAAGCCGGTAGCAATCAGCCCCAGCATTTT. As protein: CASSQAGSNQPQHF.

This chain links TRBV3-1 (or the pseudogene TRBV3-2) with TRBJ2-1; D possibly uses TRBD1 or TRBD2 (5 bases each). Germline loops: CDR1 LGHDT, CDR2 YNNKEL (reference sequence). The V end was cut by 8 bases, the J end by 0 bases, with 14 bases between. The CDR3 sequence is 15 residues long. For the CDR3, the DNA is TGTGCCAGCCGCCGGGCAGGGAGCTCCTACAATGAGCAGTTCTTC. This codes for CASRRAGSSYNEQFF.

The chain has TRBV5-1 and TRBJ2-1, with 10 bases that match TRBD2. Per the germline V gene, CDR1 is SGHRS and CDR2 is YFSETQ. The CDR3 covers 16 residues. With V trimmed by 0 bases and J by 4 bases, 4 bases remained unmatched. CDR3 protein: CASSLGGTSAYNEQFF. For the CDR3, the DNA is TGCGCCAGCAGCTTGGGTGGGACTAGCGCATACAATGAGCAGTTCTTC. The full variable domain, with the rest looked up from reference TRBV5-1 and TRBJ2-1, is KAGVTQTPRYLIKTRGQQVTLSCSPISGHRSVSWYQQTPGQGLQFLFEYFSETQRNKGNFPGRFSGRQFSNSRSEMNVSTLELGDSALYLCASSLGGTSAYNEQFFGPGTRLTVL.

The chain uses TRBV11-2 and TRBJ1-1; D gene ambiguous. V was trimmed by 4 bases and J by 0 bases, leaving 6 bases between them. The CDR3 covers 13 residues. Per the germline V gene, CDR1 is SGHAT and CDR2 is FQNNGV. The CDR3 DNA reads TGTGCCAGCAGCTCGGAGTTGAACACTGAAGCTTTCTTT. Residues: CASSSELNTEAFF.

The CDR3 coding sequence is TGTGCCAGCAGCTATCGTTTGCAGGGGCTATTGAACACTGAAGCTTTCTTT. This encodes CASSYRLQGLLNTEAFF. V usage is TRBV21-1 and J usage is TRBJ1-1; the table's TRBD1 call for D was not verified on the DNA. TRBV21-1 is assigned pseudogene status. The CDR3 has 17 residues.

This clone was recorded once. CDR3 bases: TGTGCCAGCACTCTGACTAGCGGGAGATACGAGCAGTACTTC. Amino acids: CASTLTSGRYEQYF. The chain couples TRBV28 to TRBJ2-7; 12 bases match TRBD2. The germline V gene has CDR1 MDHEN and CDR2 SYDVKM. Trimming at V came to 7 bases and at J to 4 bases, leaving 5 bases not matched to a gene. This CDR3 has 14 amino acids.

This clone was seen just once. The CDR3 spells CATSAGGGATQPQHF. CDR3 sequence (DNA): TGTGCCACCAGCGCTGGGGGGGGCGCGACTCAGCCCCAGCATTTT. The chain is built from TRBV24-1 and TRBJ1-5; D is perhaps TRBD1 (6 bases). Trimming took 7 bases from V and 6 from J, leaving 18 bases between them. The germline gives CDR1 KGHDR, CDR2 SFDVKD. CDR3 length: 15 residues.

The DNA for the CDR3 is TGTGCCAGCAGCTTGCCGCGCAGGAAGATGATCTACACCTTC. As protein: CASSLPRRKMIYTF. This rearrangement joins TRBV5-6 to TRBJ1-2; D gene uncertain. Trimming took off 1 base at V and 10 bases at J, with 17 bases between the two ends. The CDR3 consists of 14 residues. Germline V CDR1 and CDR2: SGHDT, YYEEEE. Using reference TRBV5-6 and TRBJ1-2 for the parts outside the CDR3, the full variable domain is DAGVTQSPTHLIKTRGQQVTLRCSPKSGHDTVSWYQQALGQGPQFIFQYYEEEERQRGNFPDRFSGHQFPNYSSELNVNALLLGDSALYLCASSLPRRKMIYTFGSGTRLTVV.

This chain links TRBV27 with TRBJ2-1; tentatively, D is TRBD2 (7 bases). In germline, CDR1 is MNHEY, CDR2 SMNVEV (reference sequence). The V end was cut by 6 bases, the J end by 5 bases, with 14 bases between. This CDR3 is 14 amino acids long. CDR3 loop: CASSPSGGHNEQFF. The CDR3 bases are TGTGCCAGCAGCCCTTCCGGGGGGCACAATGAGCAGTTCTTC.

There are a few counts of this clone. The J gene is TRBJ1-5, the V gene TRBV2; 7 bases are shared with TRBD1. Losses at the gene ends were 8 bases for V and 5 bases for J; bases not matched to a gene: 3. Germline values: CDR1 SNHLY, CDR2 FYNNEI. The CDR3 length is 12 residues. CDR3: CASRDRDQPQHF. The CDR3 DNA reads TGTGCCAGCCGGGACAGAGATCAGCCCCAGCATTTT. Full variable domain (missing parts from reference TRBV2 and TRBJ1-5): EPEVTQTPSHQVTQMGQEVILRCVPISNHLYFYWYRQILGQKVEFLVSFYNNEISEKSEIFDDQFSVERPDGSNFTLKIRSTKLEDSAMYFCASRDRDQPQHFGDGTRLSIL.

The chain recombines TRBV27 with TRBJ1-1; no definite D call. V gave up 3 bases and J gave up 8 bases, with 13 bases separating them. Per the germline V gene, CDR1 is MNHEY and CDR2 is SMNVEV (reference sequence). The CDR3 has 13 amino acids. The CDR3 here is CASSLGSRTEAFF. Here the CDR3 DNA reads TGTGCCAGCAGTTTGGGCAGCCGAACCGAAGCTTTCTTT.

The rearrangement links TRBV28 to TRBJ1-2; perhaps TRBD1 as D (6 bases). The germline CDR1 and CDR2 sequences are MDHEN and SYDVKM. The V gene lost 5 bases and the J gene lost 7 bases, with 20 bases spanning the gap. The CDR3 is 15 amino acids. The CDR3 region has the DNA TGTGCCAGCAGTCCCTCACAGGGCCAGGGGTTTGGCTACACCTTC. Translated, it gives CASSPSQGQGFGYTF.

This sequence joins TRBV24-1 and TRBJ1-5, with D unclear. The CDR3 is made up of 14 amino acids. Deletions cut 4 bases from V and 1 base from J, with 7 bases between. Germline values: CDR1 KGHDR, CDR2 SFDVKD. CDR3 sequence (DNA): TGTGCCACCAGTGAAGGGTTGAGCAATCAGCCCCAGCATTTT. Amino acid sequence: CATSEGLSNQPQHF.

The gene calls are TRBV25-1 and TRBJ2-2; the D gene could be TRBD1 or TRBD2 (6 bases each). Trimming left V 2 bases short and J 0 bases short, with 10 bases between. Germline CDR1 is MGHDK and CDR2 is SYGVNS. The CDR3 contains 16 residues. CDR3 sequence reads: CASSERRGSNTGELFF. The CDR3 bases are TGTGCCAGCAGTGAAAGGAGGGGGTCGAACACCGGGGAGCTGTTTTTT.

The chain recombines TRBV6-5 with TRBJ1-5; maybe TRBD1 (6 bases). The V gene lost 5 bases and the J gene lost 7 bases, with 15 bases spanning the gap. Germline V gene data show CDR1 as MNHEY and CDR2 as SVGAGI. There are 14 residues in the CDR3. The CDR3: CASSRSGAIQPQHF. In DNA, the CDR3 is TGTGCCAGCAGTAGGTCAGGGGCGATCCAGCCCCAGCATTTT.

This chain links TRBV5-4 with TRBJ1-2; TRBD1 might be the D (5 bases). This CDR3 region has 18 residues. Germline V CDR1 and CDR2: SGHNT, YYREEE (reference sequence). V was shortened by 1 base and J by 0 bases, with 19 bases between the two germline ends. The CDR3 DNA sequence: TGTGCCAGCAGCTTGTTAGGGCAATCGAGAGGGGCTAACTATGGCTACACCTTC. Amino acids: CASSLLGQSRGANYGYTF.

This chain connects TRBV19 to TRBJ1-1; 9 bases agree with TRBD1. Germline V gives CDR1 LNHDA, CDR2 SQIVND (reference sequence). V trimming: 6 bases; J trimming: 5 bases; junction bases outside the gene matches: 4. CDR3 length: 13 amino acids. The CDR3 protein is CASSTGQGTEAFF. The CDR3 DNA follows: TGTGCCAGTAGCACCGGACAGGGGACTGAAGCTTTCTTT.

The chain uses TRBV27 and TRBJ2-3, with D unresolved. Germline V gene sequence: CDR1 MNHEY, CDR2 SMNVEV (reference sequence). The CDR3 has 14 residues. V was clipped by 6 bases and J by 7 bases, with 17 bases between them. CDR3 DNA: TGTGCCAGCAGCGCTTCCCCTATGGGCCATACGCAGTATTTT. This sequence encodes CASSASPMGHTQYF.

The chain couples TRBV28 to TRBJ2-6; D is unclear. Per germline, CDR1 MDHEN and CDR2 SYDVKM. V lost 8 bases and J lost 3, with 11 bases in between. There are 14 residues in the CDR3. CDR3 DNA sequence: TGTGCCAGCCGGGCGTTTAGTGGGGCCAACGTCCTGACTTTC. Its protein is CASRAFSGANVLTF. Variable domain in full (rest from reference TRBV28 and TRBJ2-6): DVKVTQSSRYLVKRTGEKVFLECVQDMDHENMFWYRQDPGLGLRLIYFSYDVKMKEKGDIPEGYSVSREKKERFSLILESASTNQTSMYLCASRAFSGANVLTFGAGSRLTVL.

The chain links TRBV7-2 to TRBJ2-5; 7 bases agree with TRBD1. CDR1 SGHTA and CDR2 FQGNSA come from the germline V gene. Losses at the gene ends were 1 base for V and 0 bases for J; bases not matched to a gene: 2. The CDR3 is 15 residues long. CDR3 residues: CASSLGGQYQETQYF. The CDR3 DNA is TGTGCCAGCAGCTTAGGGGGACAGTACCAAGAGACCCAGTACTTC.

This clone was detected once. The chain uses TRBV9 and TRBJ2-5, with D perhaps assigned TRBD1 or TRBD2 (5 bases each). From germline, CDR1 is SGDLS and CDR2 YYNGEE. The V and J ends lost 0 bases and 3 bases respectively, with 12 bases between them. This CDR3 has 15 amino acids. In DNA, the CDR3 is TGTGCCAGCAGCGTAGATCGGGGCCGGGAAGAGACCCAGTACTTC. This codes for CASSVDRGREETQYF.

The chain links TRBV30 to TRBJ2-1; D remains ambiguous. Germline CDR1 GTSNPN, CDR2 SVGIG (reference sequence). The CDR3 loop spans 15 amino acids. Trimming stripped 6 bases from V and 5 bases from J, with 20 bases between. The CDR3 region has the DNA TGTGCCTGCCTTCCCCGAGACCCACCGAACAATGAGCAGTTCTTC. It is translated as CACLPRDPPNNEQFF.

The V gene is TRBV7-2, the J gene TRBJ1-2; 8 bases match TRBD1. This CDR3 has 13 residues. CDR1 and CDR2 (germline): SGHTA, FQGNSA. Trimming removed 1 base from V and 8 bases from J; junction bases left unmatched: 3. Written as DNA, the CDR3 is TGTGCCAGCAGCTTAGTGGGGGACAGGGGCTACACCTTC. It translates to CASSLVGDRGYTF.

This clone was detected only once. The V and J genes are TRBV9 and TRBJ1-3; the D gene is possibly TRBD1 (6 bases). Per the germline V gene, CDR1 is SGDLS and CDR2 is YYNGEE. This CDR3 has 17 residues. Trimming stripped 2 bases from V and 0 bases from J, with 15 bases between. The CDR3, as DNA: TGTGCCAGCAGCGTTCACAGGGAGGGGACCTCTGGAAACACCATATATTTT. Amino acid sequence: CASSVHREGTSGNTIYF.

The chain recombines TRBV29-1 with TRBJ2-5, with D perhaps matching TRBD2 (6 bases). V lost 4 bases and J 5 bases, leaving 8 bases between the germline ends. The CDR3 extends over 11 amino acids. Germline V gene sequence: CDR1 SQVTM, CDR2 ANQGSEA. The DNA for the CDR3 is TGCAGCGTTGGGGGAGGCGAGACCCAGTACTTC. Its protein is CSVGGGETQYF. The full variable domain, in which reference TRBV29-1 and TRBJ2-5 provide the parts outside the CDR3, is SAVISQKPSRDICQRGTSLTIQCQVDSQVTMMFWYRQQPGQSLTLIATANQGSEATYESGFVIDKFPISRPNLTFSTLTVSNMSPEDSSIYLCSVGGGETQYFGPGTRLLVL.

This chain connects TRBV7-2 to TRBJ2-5, with a weak D call TRBD2 (5 bases). The germline gives CDR1 SGHTA, CDR2 FQGNSA. This CDR3 region has 13 residues. The germline V and J ends were trimmed by 8 bases and 1 base, with 11 bases remaining between them. The CDR3 protein is CASRGLFQETQYF. CDR3 coding DNA: TGTGCCAGCCGTGGACTGTTCCAAGAGACCCAGTACTTC.